Reported below is one T cell receptor (beta chain). Its antigen specificity is not known. Base quality data are lacking; no much larger clone is found one base away. The sample belongs to a study of T-cell memory formation after mild COVID-19 (dated by TCRdb to the early 2020s). Describing the broader study: TCR sequence clusters from the two donors were largely donor specific. Two young, previously healthy adult volunteers made up the cohort, one male and one female. T-cell clones expanding and contracting after mild COVID-19 in a couple of donors were tracked by longitudinal TCRalpha and TCRbeta repertoire sequencing. Beyond this particular receptor, the publication reports: Only a couple of mild cases were covered in the study, and larger cohorts including severe cases with pre-infection samples were considered necessary. SARS-CoV-2 specificity of the second-wave clones peaking on day 37 was not confirmed. Some responding clones were detected in pre-infection memory, suggesting pre-existing cross-reactive memory T cells joined the SARS-CoV-2 response. From day 15 to 85, contracting clones showed balanced CD4/CD8 phenotypes, whereas a second wave of clones that expanded from day 15 to 37 leaned towards CD4+. Contracting CD4+ clones appeared mostly in the CM and EM memory subsets, whereas CD8+ clones were enriched in EMRA.

Ficoll-Paque density gradient centrifugation was the method used to isolate PBMCs. These reads were obtained on an Illumina NovaSeq 6000. Using 5'RACE with constant-segment primers, TCRalpha and TCRbeta cDNA libraries were constructed, with sample barcodes and unique molecular identifiers added in the process. RNA was extracted from every sample with Trizol reagent. Amplification of the libraries took two PCR steps, and the second step added a second sample barcode plus Illumina TruSeq adapters. Libraries were sequenced on an Illumina NovaSeq with 2 x 150 bp paired-end reads. The paper's data handling went like this. Reads were demultiplexed and collapsed into UMI-guided consensus sequences with migec v1.2.7. Using mixcr v2.1.11, UMI consensuses were aligned to TRA and TRB V and J templates and then assembled into clonotypes. Clonotypes were classified as expanded or contracted when called significant by both edgeR and NoisET, with noise models trained on biological replicates. For edgeR calls, a false discovery rate-adjusted p below 0.01 and a log2 fold-change threshold of 1 were applied. PCA with hierarchical clustering of max-normalized trajectories of the 1000 most abundant clonotypes was used as exploratory dynamics analysis. Separately sequenced CD4+ and CD8+ repertoires were used to assign a CD4 or CD8 phenotype to each responding clone. The public reads were reprocessed in TCRdb via fastp at Q25 and MiXCR, keeping in-frame beta chains. Each record represents a unique CDR3 protein, reported with the most common genes and DNA among its rows. Here the V and J calls rest on TCRdb's processing, not on the authors' analysis. The table for this sample lists under 300,000 distinct CDR3 sequences; 15% to 20% of them were counted only once. The ten largest clones represent roughly 23% of the sample.

The junction shows trimming of 3 bases on V and 0 bases on J, and the gene matches do not reach 6 bases of it. From its cysteine to its phenylalanine, the CDR3 spans 16 amino acids. This entry keeps only the CDR3 DNA: 48 bases, framed from base 1. This sequence uses TRBV12-3 or TRBV12-4 and TRBJ2-3, and 7 junctional nucleotides match TRBD2. This receptor was identified in a man younger than 35 who had mild COVID-19 (a few samples of this study predate the infection). The sample titles of this study are shuffled in the database, so cell type and time point are left out; the donor was told from shared clones. What was sequenced was PBMCs or a T cell subset sorted from them (not recorded which). This receptor has the CDR3 CASSFYSGLSTDTQYF. The nucleotide sequence reads as follows: TGTGCCAGCAGTTTCTATAGCGGGCTTAGCACAGATACGCAGTATTTT.